The 5 T cell receptor beta chains listed next were all sequenced from one sample in a study of T cell responses to AZD1222 COVID-19 vaccine. Clones were sequenced by immunoSEQ multiplex PCR, and TCRdb holds only the in-frame ones, with some missing. The data show around 96,000 clones, roughly 86% seen once. The sample here was peripheral blood, taken 28 days after the second AZD1222 dose. All receptors derive from an adult who received the AZD1222 COVID-19 vaccine.

The chain employs TRBV27 and TRBJ1-1; 8 bases fit TRBD1. The germline V gene encodes CDR1 MNHEY and CDR2 SMNVEV (reference sequence). The CDR3 spans 14 residues. Trimming at V came to 6 bases and at J to 3 bases, leaving 6 bases not matched to a gene. The CDR3 protein is CASSRQGLYTEAFF. The DNA of the CDR3 is TGTGCCAGCAGCCGACAGGGGCTTTACACTGAAGCTTTCTTT.

J is TRBJ2-7 and V is TRBV5-1; 12 bases match TRBD2. Trimming at V came to 3 bases and at J to 4 bases, leaving 2 bases not matched to a gene. CDR1 SGHRS and CDR2 YFSETQ come from the germline V gene. This CDR3 comprises 14 residues. The CDR3 DNA sequence: TGCGCCAGCAGCTCGACTAGCGGGAGTTACGAGCAGTACTTC. Protein product: CASSSTSGSYEQYF.

The V gene is TRBV25-1, the J gene TRBJ1-3, with a tentative D call TRBD1 (6 bases). The CDR3 length is 15 residues. Trimming removed 2 bases from V and 8 bases from J, with 16 bases in between. Germline CDR1 and CDR2: MGHDK and SYGVNS. The CDR3 here is CASSESWGAGDTIYF. In DNA form, the CDR3 reads TGTGCCAGCAGTGAAAGTTGGGGGGCCGGAGACACCATATATTTT.

The chain employs TRBV9 and TRBJ2-1; no definite D call. From germline, CDR1 is SGDLS and CDR2 YYNGEE. V shed 0 bases and J shed 7 bases, with 5 bases lying between them. CDR3 size: 12 residues. The CDR3 loop is CASSVGENEQFF. CDR3 nucleotide sequence: TGTGCCAGCAGCGTAGGAGAGAATGAGCAGTTCTTC.

The chain links TRBV19 to TRBJ1-5, with TRBD1 as a possible D gene (5 bases). The CDR3 contains 12 residues. V lost 7 bases, J lost 5 bases, and 9 bases lay in between. Germline CDR1 reads LNHDA; CDR2 reads SQIVND (reference sequence). The CDR3 DNA reads as TGTGCCAGTACCGCAGGGCATCAGCCCCAGCATTTT. Translating it yields CASTAGHQPQHF.